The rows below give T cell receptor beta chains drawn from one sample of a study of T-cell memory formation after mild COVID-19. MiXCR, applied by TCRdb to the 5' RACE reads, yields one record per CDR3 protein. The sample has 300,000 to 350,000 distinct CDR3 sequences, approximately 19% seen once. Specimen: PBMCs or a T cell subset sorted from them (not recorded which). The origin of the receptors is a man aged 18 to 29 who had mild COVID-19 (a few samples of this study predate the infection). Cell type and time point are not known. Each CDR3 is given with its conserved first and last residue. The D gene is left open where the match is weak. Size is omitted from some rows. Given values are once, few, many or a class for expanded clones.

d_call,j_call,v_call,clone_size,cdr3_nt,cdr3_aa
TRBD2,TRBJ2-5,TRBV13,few,TGTGCCAGCAAGGACTCACTTAGCGGGAGTCAAGAGACCCAGTACTTC,CASKDSLSGSQETQYF
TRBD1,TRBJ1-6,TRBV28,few,TGTGCCAGCAGCTGGCGCTGGGACAGGGGGAATTCACCCCTCCACTTT,CASSWRWDRGNSPLHF
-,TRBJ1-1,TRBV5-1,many,TGCGCCAGCAGCTCGACTACAGGGCGAAAATCTACTGAAGCTTTCTTT,CASSSTTGRKSTEAFF
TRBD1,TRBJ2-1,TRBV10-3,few,TGTGCCAGCACAGGGGGCGGAGAGCAGTTCTTC,CASTGGGEQFF
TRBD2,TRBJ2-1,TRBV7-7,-,TGTGCCAGCAGCTTATCCCAGCGGGGGAAGGTCAATGAGCAGTTCTTC,CASSLSQRGKVNEQFF
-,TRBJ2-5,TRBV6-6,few,TGTGCCAGCAACGCGGGGGCGGGAGAGACCCAGTACTTC,CASNAGAGETQYF
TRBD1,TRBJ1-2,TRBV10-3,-,TGTGCCATCAGTTTGGACAGGGGTTATGGCTACACCTTC,CAISLDRGYGYTF
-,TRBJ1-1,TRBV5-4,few,TGTGCCAGCAGCGGGGCCCCGGGGGCCACTGAAGCTTTCTTT,CASSGAPGATEAFF
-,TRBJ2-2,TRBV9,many,TGTGCCAGCAGCGTAGATTGGACACCGAACACCGGGGAGCTGTTTTTT,CASSVDWTPNTGELFF
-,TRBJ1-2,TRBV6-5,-,TGTGCCAGCCGGACTGGTTTGGGCTATGGCTACACCTTC,CASRTGLGYGYTF
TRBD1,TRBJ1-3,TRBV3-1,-,TGTGCCAGCAGCCAATTTAGAAGGGGGCAGAGCTCTGGAAACACCATATATTTT,CASSQFRRGQSSGNTIYF
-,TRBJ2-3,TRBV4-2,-,TGTGCCAGCAGCCAGTTAGCCACAGATACGCAGTATTTT,CASSQLATDTQYF
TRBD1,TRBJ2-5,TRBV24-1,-,TGTGCCACCAGTGACCCCGGGACAGGGCTGGGGCAAGAGACCCAGTACTTC,CATSDPGTGLGQETQYF
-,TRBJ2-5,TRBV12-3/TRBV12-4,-,TGTGCCAGCAGTCGGGACGCATATCAAGAGACCCAGTACTTC,CASSRDAYQETQYF
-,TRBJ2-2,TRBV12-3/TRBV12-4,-,TGTGCCAGCAGTTTACCTTGGGGGACCGGGGAGCTGTTTTTT,CASSLPWGTGELFF
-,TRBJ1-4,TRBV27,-,TGTGCCAGCAGTTTCCAGGGGCATAATGAAAAACTGTTTTTT,CASSFQGHNEKLFF
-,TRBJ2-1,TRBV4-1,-,TGCGCCAGTCGGTCGACGGGGGCTGGTGAGCAGTTCTTC,CASRSTGAGEQFF
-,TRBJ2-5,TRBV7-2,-,TGTGCCAGCAGCTTAGCATGGGCGGTTCAAGAGACCCAGTACTTC,CASSLAWAVQETQYF
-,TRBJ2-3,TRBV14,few,TGTGCCAGCAGCCAACAAGTGAACACCGCAGATACGCAGTATTTT,CASSQQVNTADTQYF
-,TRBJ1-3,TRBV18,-,TGTGCCAGCTCACGGGCCTTGGGGGGCTCTGGAAACACCATATATTTT,CASSRALGGSGNTIYF
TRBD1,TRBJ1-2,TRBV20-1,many,TGCAGTGCTAGAGGGGGGGGACAGGGTTTGGGTGGCTACACCTTC,CSARGGGQGLGGYTF
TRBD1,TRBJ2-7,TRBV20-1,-,TGCAGTGCTAGGGACAGGCTTTCCTACGAGCAGTACTTC,CSARDRLSYEQYF
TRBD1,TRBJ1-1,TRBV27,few,TGTGCCAGCACGGGACAGGGGAACACTGAAGCTTTCTTT,CASTGQGNTEAFF
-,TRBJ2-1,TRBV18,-,TGTGCCAGCTCACCGCCCCCTGGGGGCCCCTTATACAATGAGCAGTTCTTC,CASSPPPGGPLYNEQFF
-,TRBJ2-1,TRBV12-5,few,TGTGCTAGTGGTTTGGTGCCGGAAAATGAGCAGTTCTTC,CASGLVPENEQFF
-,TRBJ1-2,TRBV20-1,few,TGCAGTGCTAGAGGGACGGCTGCTAACTATGGCTACACCTTC,CSARGTAANYGYTF
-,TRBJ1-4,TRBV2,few,TGTGCCAGCAGTGAAGCGCTTTCCGCAAGTTTT,CASSEALSASF
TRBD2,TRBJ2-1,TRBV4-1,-,TGCGCCAGCAGCCCTGCACTAGCGGGGGGCTACAATGAGCAGTTCTTC,CASSPALAGGYNEQFF
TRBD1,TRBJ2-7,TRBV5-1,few,TGCGCCAGCAGTTTGGGACAGAGAACATACGAGCAGTACTTC,CASSLGQRTYEQYF
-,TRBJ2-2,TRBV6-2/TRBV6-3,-,TGTGCCAGCAGTTACTCTGAAGGCGGCCTCGGGGAGCTGTTTTTT,CASSYSEGGLGELFF
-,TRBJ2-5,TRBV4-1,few,TGCGCCAGCAGCCAAATCCAAGAGACCCAGTACTTC,CASSQIQETQYF
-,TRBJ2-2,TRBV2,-,TGTGCCAGCAGTGATTGGGACAAAGGAAACACCGGGGAGCTGTTTTTT,CASSDWDKGNTGELFF
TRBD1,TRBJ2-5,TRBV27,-,TGTGCCAGCAGTTGGGACAGGGTGGAGACCCAGTACTTC,CASSWDRVETQYF
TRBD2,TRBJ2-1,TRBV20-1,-,TGCAGTGCTATTTCGGGGGGTTACTACAATGAGCAGTTCTTC,CSAISGGYYNEQFF
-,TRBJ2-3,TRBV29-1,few,TGCAGCGTGGTCCCCCCCGCAGATACGCAGTATTTT,CSVVPPADTQYF
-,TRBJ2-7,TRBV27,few,TGTGCCAGTGCCCTGCGGTCAGGGAGCTCCTACGAGCAGTACTTC,CASALRSGSSYEQYF
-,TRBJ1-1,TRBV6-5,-,TGTGCCAGCAGTATGGACGGACTGTTTAGCACTGAAGCTTTCTTT,CASSMDGLFSTEAFF
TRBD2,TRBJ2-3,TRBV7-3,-,TGTGCCAGCAGCTCCCGGGGTCGACTAGCGGGGGGGCTTCCAGATACGCAGTATTTT,CASSSRGRLAGGLPDTQYF
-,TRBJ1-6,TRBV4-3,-,TGCGCCAGCAGCCAATACGAGCTACGGAGTTCACCCCTCCACTTT,CASSQYELRSSPLHF